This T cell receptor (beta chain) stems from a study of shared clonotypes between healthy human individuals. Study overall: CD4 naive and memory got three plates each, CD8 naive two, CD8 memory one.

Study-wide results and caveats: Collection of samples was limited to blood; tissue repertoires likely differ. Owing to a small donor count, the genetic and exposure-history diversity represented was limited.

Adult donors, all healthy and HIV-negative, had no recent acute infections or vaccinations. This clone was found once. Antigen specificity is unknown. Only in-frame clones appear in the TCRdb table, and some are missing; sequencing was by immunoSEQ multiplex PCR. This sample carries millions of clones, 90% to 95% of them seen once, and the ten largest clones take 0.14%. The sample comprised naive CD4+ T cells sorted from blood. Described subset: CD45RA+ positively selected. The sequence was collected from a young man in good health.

DNA of the CDR3: TGTGCCAGCAGACCGGACGTAAACATTCAGTACTTC. This encodes CASRPDVNIQYF. The chain employs TRBV11-2 and TRBJ2-4; no clear D gene. Germline values: CDR1 SGHAT, CDR2 FQNNGV. The germline V and J ends were trimmed by 6 bases and 6 bases, with 9 bases remaining between them. The CDR3 sequence is 12 residues long.